The present T cell receptor beta chain was sequenced within a study of T cell repertoires in cytomegalovirus infection. Study-level findings and limits: There were carriers of CMV plus the relevant HLA, and cumulative public TCR beta family frequency identified them. HLA-C-restricted TCR beta clonotypes specific for CMV led the ex vivo response.

Germline V gives CDR1 MNHNY, CDR2 SVGAGI (reference sequence). This CDR3 contains 12 residues. V dropped 5 bases and J dropped 2 bases, with 6 bases sitting between them. TCRdb reprocessed the reads with MiXCR, giving one entry per CDR3 protein. The sample has more than 200,000 distinct CDR3 sequences, around 8.7% seen once. At least ten counts were recorded for this clonotype. Its cognate antigen is unknown. Sequencing used PBMCs. The chain links TRBV6-6 to TRBJ1-2; D gene unclear. The sequence derives from a human donor in good health (CMV status not recorded). Some clones in this sample may be carry-over from other donors' samples. CDR3 amino acids: CASSDGNYGYTF. CDR3 nucleotide sequence: TGTGCCAGCAGTGATGGGAACTATGGCTACACCTTC.